This T cell receptor (beta chain) is from a study of T cells after yellow fever vaccination (dated by TCRdb to about 2019). For the study in its entirety: The SMART-Seq v4 Ultra Low Input RNA kit was used to prepare libraries from fractions with low cell numbers. Bulk TCR alpha and beta repertoires were sequenced longitudinally to track T-cell clones before and after primary and booster YFV17D yellow fever vaccination. Two healthy male donors made up the cohort, one aged 18 to 30 years and the other aged 30 to 40 years. Blood samples were taken at several timepoints before and after primary and secondary immunization, and bulk PBMC replicates and cell subsets were isolated. Points the paper makes about the study in general: Computational filtering was required because FACS-sorted repertoires could contain abundant contaminating clonotypes from the bulk population. Most clones expanded after primary vaccination were re-detected after the booster (almost 98% of CD4 and 88% of CD8), suggesting broad memory maintenance. The secondary T-cell response was found to be weaker but faster than the primary response, with a peak reached on day 5 rather than on day 15. The study included only a couple of donors, which limits how far the findings can be generalized. A small fraction of clonotypes appeared in both the CD4 and CD8 compartments, likely as a result of convergent recombination.

For sequencing, an Illumina NovaSeq 6000 was employed. TCR cDNA was synthesized by 5'RACE template switching, through which a universal primer site and unique molecular identifiers were introduced. cDNA synthesis was primed from both the TCR alpha and TCR beta constant segments. Two PCR steps were used to amplify libraries, with sample barcodes and sequencing adapters being added in the second step. Libraries were sequenced on Illumina HiSeq 2500 (2x100 bp) or NovaSeq (2x150 bp). Concerning the study's data processing: Demultiplexing of reads and collapsing into UMI consensus sequences were performed with MIGEC, and V(D)J alignment was carried out with MiXCR. Using edgeR on replicate PBMC samples, clonotypes were called vaccine-responding if FDR was below 0.01 and the log2 fold change was above 5 up to day 15. Each bulk clonotype received a CD4 or CD8 identity based on whether the sequenced CD4 or CD8 repertoire contained that clonotype at higher abundance. TCRdb reran the public reads through fastp at Q25 and MiXCR, keeping productive beta chains. CDR3 protein sequences are deduplicated, and each keeps its most common genes and DNA. The V and J calls come from TCRdb's annotation, not from the publication. The sample yields about 320,000 distinct CDR3 sequences; approximately 4.3% were counted once. The ten biggest clones cover around 19% of the sample.

A distance of 17 bases separates the germline ends of V and J, which lose 12 bases and 6 bases respectively. The germline V gene sets CDR1 to KGHDR and CDR2 to SFDVKD. The CDR3 starts with the cysteine, ends with the phenylalanine, and has 13 residues. CDR3 DNA is the only sequence kept; it has 39 bases, read in frame from the first base. Remarks on this clonotype: Its antigen is currently not known. Base qualities are missing; no much larger clone stands one base away.

The treatment or condition label here, explained by the study, means: live attenuated yellow fever vaccine strain. At each blood-draw timepoint, two biological replicates of bulk PBMCs were collected. A standard Ficoll-Paque protocol was used to isolate PBMCs from peripheral blood. TriZol was used to extract RNA from bulk PBMCs, CD4 and CD8 fractions, and dextramer-positive and dextramer-negative fractions. The sequenced sample was PBMCs, obtained 15 days after the yellow fever booster vaccination. The receptor was derived from a man between 18 and 29 years old who received the YFV17D yellow fever vaccine. Here the chain combines TRBV24-1 and TRBJ1-5; TRBD1 is perhaps the D gene, given 6 matching bases. The bases read TGTGCCGCCCAGGCGGGGGCCGGTCAGCCCCAGCATTTT. This encodes CAAQAGAGQPQHF.